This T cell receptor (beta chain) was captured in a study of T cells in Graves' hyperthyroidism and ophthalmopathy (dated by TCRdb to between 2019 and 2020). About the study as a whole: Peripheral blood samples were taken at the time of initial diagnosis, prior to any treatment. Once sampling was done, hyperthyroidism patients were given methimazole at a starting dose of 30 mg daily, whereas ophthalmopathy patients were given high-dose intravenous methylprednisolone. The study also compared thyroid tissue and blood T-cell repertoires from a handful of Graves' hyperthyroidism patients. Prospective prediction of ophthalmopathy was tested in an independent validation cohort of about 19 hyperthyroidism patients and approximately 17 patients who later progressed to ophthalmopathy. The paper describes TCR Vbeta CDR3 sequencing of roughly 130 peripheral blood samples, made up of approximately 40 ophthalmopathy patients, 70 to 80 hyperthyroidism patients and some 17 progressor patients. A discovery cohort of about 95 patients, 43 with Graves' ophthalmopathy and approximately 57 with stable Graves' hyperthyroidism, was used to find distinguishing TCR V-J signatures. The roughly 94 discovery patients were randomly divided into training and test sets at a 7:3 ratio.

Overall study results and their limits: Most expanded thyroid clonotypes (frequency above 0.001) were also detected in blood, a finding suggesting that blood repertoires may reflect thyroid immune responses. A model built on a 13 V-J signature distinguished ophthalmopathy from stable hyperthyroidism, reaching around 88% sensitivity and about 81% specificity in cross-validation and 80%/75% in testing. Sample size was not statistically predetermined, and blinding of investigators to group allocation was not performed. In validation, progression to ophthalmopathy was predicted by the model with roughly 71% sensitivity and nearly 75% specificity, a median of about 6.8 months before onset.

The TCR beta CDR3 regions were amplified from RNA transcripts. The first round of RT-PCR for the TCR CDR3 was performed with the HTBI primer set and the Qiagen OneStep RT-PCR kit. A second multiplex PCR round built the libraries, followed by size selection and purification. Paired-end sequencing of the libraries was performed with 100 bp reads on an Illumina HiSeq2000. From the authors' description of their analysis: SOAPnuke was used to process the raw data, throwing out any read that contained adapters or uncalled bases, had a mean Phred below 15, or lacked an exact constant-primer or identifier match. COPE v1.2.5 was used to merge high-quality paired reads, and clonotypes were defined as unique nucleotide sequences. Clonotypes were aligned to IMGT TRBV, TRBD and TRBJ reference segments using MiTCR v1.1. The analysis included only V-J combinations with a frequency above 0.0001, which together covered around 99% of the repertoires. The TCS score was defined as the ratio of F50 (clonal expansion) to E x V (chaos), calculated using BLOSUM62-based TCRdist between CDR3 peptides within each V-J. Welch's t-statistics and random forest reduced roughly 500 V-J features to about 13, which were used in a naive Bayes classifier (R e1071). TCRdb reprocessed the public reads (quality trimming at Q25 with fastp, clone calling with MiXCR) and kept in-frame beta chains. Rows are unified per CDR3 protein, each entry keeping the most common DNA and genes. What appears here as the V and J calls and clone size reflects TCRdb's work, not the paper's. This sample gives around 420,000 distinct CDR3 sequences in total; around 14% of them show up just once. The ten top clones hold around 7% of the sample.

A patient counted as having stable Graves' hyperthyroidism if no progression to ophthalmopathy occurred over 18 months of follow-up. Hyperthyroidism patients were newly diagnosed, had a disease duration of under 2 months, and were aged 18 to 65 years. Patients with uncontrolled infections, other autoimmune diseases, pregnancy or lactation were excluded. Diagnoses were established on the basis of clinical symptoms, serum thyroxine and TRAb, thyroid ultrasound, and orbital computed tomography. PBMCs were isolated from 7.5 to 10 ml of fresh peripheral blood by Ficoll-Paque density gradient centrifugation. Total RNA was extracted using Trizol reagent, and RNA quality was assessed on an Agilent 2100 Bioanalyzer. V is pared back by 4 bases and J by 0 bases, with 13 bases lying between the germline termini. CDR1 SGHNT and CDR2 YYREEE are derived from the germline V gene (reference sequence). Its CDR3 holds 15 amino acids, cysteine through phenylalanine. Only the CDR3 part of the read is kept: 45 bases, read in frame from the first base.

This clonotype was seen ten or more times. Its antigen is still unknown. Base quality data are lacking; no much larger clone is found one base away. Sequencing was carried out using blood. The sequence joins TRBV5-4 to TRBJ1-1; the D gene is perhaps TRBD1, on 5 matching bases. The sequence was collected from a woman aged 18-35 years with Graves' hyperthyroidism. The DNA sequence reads TGTGCCAGCAGCCAGGGCTTGGTTATGAACACTGAAGCTTTCTTT. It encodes CASSQGLVMNTEAFF.